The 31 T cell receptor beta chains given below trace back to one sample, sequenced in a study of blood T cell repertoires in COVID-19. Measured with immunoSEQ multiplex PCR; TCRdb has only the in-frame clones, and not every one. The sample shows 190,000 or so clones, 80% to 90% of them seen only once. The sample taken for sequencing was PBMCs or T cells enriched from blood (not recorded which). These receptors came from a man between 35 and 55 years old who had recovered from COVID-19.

DNA for the CDR3: TGTGCCAGCAGATATACAGGGGCCTATGGCTACACCTTC. This sequence encodes CASRYTGAYGYTF. V usage is TRBV27 and J usage is TRBJ1-2; 7 bases line up with TRBD1. Germline CDR1 reads MNHEY; CDR2 reads SMNVEV (reference sequence). V lost 6 bases and J lost 4; bases outside the gene matches: 5. The CDR3 contains 13 residues.

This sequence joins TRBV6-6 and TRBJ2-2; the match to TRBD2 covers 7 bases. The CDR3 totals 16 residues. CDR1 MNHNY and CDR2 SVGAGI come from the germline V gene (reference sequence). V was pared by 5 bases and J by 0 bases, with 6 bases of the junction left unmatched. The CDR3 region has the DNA TGTGCCAGCAGTCTTGTGGGGGGGGCGAACACCGGGGAGCTGTTTTTT. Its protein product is CASSLVGGANTGELFF.

CDR3 in amino acids: CATSDLRTSEAFF. Written as DNA, the CDR3 is TGTGCCACCAGTGATTTGCGTACATCTGAAGCTTTCTTT. This chain connects TRBV24-1 to TRBJ1-1; no reliable D call. The CDR3 sequence is 13 residues long. Germline V gene sequence: CDR1 KGHDR, CDR2 SFDVKD. The germline V and J ends were trimmed by 0 bases and 6 bases, with 7 bases remaining between them.

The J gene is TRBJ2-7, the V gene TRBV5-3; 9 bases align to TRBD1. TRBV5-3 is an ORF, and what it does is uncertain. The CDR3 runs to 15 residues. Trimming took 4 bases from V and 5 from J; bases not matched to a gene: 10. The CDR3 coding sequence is TGTGCCAGAAGCGGGCATAACGGGACAGGGAACGAGCAGTACTTC. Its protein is CARSGHNGTGNEQYF.

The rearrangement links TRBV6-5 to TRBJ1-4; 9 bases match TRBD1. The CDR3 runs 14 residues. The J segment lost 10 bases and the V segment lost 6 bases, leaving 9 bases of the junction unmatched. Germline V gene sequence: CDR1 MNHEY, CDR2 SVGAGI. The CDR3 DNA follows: TGTGCCAGCAGCCCGACAGGGGGGCTTGGAAAACTGTTTTTT. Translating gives CASSPTGGLGKLFF.

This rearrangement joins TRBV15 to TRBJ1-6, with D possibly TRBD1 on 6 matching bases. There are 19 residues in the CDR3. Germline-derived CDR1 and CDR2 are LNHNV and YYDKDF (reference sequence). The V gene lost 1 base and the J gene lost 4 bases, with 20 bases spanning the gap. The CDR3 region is CATSRGQGPLGSYNSPLHF. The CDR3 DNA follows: TGTGCCACCAGCAGAGGTCAGGGGCCGCTTGGGAGTTATAATTCACCCCTCCACTTT.

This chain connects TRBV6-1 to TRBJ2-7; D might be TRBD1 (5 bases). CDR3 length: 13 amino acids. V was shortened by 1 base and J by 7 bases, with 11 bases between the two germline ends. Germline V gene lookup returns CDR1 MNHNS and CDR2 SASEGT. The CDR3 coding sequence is TGTGCCAGCAGTGAAGGGGCAGGGTGGGAGCAGTACTTC. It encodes CASSEGAGWEQYF.

DNA of the CDR3: TGTGCCAGCAGTAATGACAGGGGCAGCAATCAGCCCCAGCATTTT. Protein product: CASSNDRGSNQPQHF. The V and J genes are TRBV21-1 and TRBJ1-5; the listed D gene, TRBD1, was not tested against the DNA. TRBV21-1 is a pseudogene locus. This CDR3 is built from 15 residues.

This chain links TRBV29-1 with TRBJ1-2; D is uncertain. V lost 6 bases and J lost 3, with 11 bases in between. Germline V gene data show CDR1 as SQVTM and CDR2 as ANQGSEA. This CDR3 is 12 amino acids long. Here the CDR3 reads CSVLLADYGYTF. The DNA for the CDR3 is TGCAGCGTGCTATTGGCGGACTATGGCTACACCTTC. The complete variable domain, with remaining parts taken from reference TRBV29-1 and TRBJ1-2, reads SAVISQKPSRDICQRGTSLTIQCQVDSQVTMMFWYRQQPGQSLTLIATANQGSEATYESGFVIDKFPISRPNLTFSTLTVSNMSPEDSSIYLCSVLLADYGYTFGSGTRLTVV.

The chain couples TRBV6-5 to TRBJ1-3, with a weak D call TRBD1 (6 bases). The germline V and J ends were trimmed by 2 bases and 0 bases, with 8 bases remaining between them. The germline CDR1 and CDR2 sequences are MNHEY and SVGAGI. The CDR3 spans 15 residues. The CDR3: CASSYVGASGNTIYF. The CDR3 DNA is TGTGCCAGCAGTTACGTGGGGGCCTCTGGAAACACCATATATTTT.

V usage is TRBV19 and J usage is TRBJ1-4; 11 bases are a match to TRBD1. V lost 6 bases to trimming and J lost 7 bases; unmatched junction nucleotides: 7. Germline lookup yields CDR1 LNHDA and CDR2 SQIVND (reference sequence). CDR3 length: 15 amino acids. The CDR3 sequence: CASSPGQGAGEKLFF. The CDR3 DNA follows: TGTGCCAGTAGCCCTGGACAGGGGGCCGGTGAAAAACTGTTTTTT.

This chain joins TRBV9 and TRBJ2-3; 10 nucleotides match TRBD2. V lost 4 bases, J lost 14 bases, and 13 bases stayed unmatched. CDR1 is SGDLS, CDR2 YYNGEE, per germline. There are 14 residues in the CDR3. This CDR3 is CASSSTTSGGAPYF. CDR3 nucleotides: TGTGCCAGCAGCTCAACGACAAGCGGGGGGGCACCGTATTTT.

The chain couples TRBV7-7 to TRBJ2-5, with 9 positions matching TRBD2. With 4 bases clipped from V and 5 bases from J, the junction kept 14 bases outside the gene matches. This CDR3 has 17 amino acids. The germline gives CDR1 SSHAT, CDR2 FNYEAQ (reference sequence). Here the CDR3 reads CASSSFVGGRAGETQYF. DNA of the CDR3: TGTGCCAGCAGCTCGTTTGTCGGCGGGAGGGCCGGGGAGACCCAGTACTTC. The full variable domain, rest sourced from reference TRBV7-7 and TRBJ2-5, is GAGVSQSPRYKVTKRGQDVTLRCDPISSHATLYWYQQALGQGPEFLTYFNYEAQPDKSGLPSDRFSAERPEGSISTLTIQRTEQRDSAMYRCASSSFVGGRAGETQYFGPGTRLLVL.

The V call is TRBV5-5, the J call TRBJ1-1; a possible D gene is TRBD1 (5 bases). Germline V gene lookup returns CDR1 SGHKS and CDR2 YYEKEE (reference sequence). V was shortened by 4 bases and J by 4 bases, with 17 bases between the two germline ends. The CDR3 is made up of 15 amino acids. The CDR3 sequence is CASSRQQERVTEAFF. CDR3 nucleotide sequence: TGTGCCAGCAGCCGTCAACAGGAACGGGTCACTGAAGCTTTCTTT.

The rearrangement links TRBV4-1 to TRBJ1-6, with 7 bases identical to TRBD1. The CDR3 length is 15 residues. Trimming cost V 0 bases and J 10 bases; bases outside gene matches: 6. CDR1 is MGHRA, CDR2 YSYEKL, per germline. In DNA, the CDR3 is TGCGCCAGCAGCCAAGACAACAGGGGTCTATCACCCCTCCACTTT. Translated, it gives CASSQDNRGLSPLHF.

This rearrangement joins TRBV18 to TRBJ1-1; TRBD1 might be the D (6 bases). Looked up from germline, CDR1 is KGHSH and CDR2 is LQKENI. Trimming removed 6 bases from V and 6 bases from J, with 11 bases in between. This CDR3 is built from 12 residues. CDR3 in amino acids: CASSQGSAEAFF. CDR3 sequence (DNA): TGTGCCAGCTCGCAGGGGTCAGCTGAAGCTTTCTTT.

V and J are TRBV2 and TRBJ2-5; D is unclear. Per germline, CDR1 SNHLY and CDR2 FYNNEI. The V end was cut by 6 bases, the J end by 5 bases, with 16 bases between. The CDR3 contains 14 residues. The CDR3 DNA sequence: TGTGCCAGCAGCGAAAATTTTCTCGGGGAGACCCAGTACTTC. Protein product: CASSENFLGETQYF.

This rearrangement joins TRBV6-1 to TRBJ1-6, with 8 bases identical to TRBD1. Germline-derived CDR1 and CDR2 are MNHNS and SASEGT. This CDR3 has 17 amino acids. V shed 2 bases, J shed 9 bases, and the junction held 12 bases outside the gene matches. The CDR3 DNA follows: TGTGCCAGCAGTGAAAGGGCCGGACAGGGAAATTTTTCACCCCTCCACTTT. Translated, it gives CASSERAGQGNFSPLHF.

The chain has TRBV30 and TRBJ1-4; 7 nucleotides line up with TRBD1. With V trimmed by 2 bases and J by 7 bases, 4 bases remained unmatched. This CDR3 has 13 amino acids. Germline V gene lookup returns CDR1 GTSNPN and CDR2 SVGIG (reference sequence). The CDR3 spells CAWSITGVEKLFF. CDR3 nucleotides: TGTGCCTGGAGTATAACAGGGGTTGAAAAACTGTTTTTT.

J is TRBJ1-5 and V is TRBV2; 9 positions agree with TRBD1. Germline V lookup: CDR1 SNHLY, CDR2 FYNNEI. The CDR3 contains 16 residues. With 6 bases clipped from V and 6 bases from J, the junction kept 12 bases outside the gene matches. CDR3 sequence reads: CASRDRLQGAGQPQHF. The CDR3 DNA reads TGTGCCAGCAGGGATCGCTTACAGGGGGCGGGTCAGCCCCAGCATTTT. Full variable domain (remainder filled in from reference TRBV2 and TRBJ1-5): EPEVTQTPSHQVTQMGQEVILRCVPISNHLYFYWYRQILGQKVEFLVSFYNNEISEKSEIFDDQFSVERPDGSNFTLKIRSTKLEDSAMYFCASRDRLQGAGQPQHFGDGTRLSIL.

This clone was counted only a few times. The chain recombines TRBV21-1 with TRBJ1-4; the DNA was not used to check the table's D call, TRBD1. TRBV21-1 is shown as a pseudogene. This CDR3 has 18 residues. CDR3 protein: CASSKPGTAFATNEKLFF. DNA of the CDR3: TGTGCCAGCAGCAAACCAGGGACAGCCTTTGCAACTAATGAAAAACTGTTTTTT.

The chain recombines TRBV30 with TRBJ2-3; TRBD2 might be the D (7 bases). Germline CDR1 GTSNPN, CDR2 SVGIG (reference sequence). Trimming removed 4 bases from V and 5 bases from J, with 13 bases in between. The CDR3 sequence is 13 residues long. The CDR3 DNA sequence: TGTGCCTGGAAAGGCGGGGGCCGAGATACGCAGTATTTT. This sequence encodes CAWKGGGRDTQYF. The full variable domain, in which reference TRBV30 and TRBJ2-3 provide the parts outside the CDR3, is SQTIHQWPATLVQPVGSPLSLECTVEGTSNPNLYWYRQAAGRGLQLLFYSVGIGQISSEVPQNLSASRPQDRQFILSSKKLLLSDSGFYLCAWKGGGRDTQYFGPGTRLTVL.

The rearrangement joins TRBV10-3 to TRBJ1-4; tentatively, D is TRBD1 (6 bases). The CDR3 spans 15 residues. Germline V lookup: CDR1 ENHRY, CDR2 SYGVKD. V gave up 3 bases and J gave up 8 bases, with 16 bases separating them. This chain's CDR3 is CAISDQQGVREKLFF. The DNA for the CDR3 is TGTGCCATCAGTGACCAACAGGGTGTTCGGGAAAAACTGTTTTTT.

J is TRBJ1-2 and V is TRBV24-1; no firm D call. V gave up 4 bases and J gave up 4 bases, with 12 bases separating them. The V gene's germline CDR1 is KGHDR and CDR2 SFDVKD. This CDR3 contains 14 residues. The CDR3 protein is CATSDEDIGYGYTF. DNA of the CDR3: TGTGCCACCAGTGACGAAGACATAGGCTATGGCTACACCTTC.

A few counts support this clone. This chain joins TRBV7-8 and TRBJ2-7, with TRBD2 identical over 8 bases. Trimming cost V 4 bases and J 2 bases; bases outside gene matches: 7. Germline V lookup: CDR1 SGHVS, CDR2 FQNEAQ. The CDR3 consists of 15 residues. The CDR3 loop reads CASSSYTSGAYEQYF. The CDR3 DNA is TGTGCCAGCAGCTCTTATACTAGCGGAGCCTACGAGCAGTACTTC.

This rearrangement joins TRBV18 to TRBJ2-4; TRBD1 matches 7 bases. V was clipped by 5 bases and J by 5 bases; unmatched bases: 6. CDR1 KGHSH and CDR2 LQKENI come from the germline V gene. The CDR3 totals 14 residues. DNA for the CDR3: TGTGCCAGCTCATCAAGACAGGGTGAAAACATTCAGTACTTC. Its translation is CASSSRQGENIQYF.

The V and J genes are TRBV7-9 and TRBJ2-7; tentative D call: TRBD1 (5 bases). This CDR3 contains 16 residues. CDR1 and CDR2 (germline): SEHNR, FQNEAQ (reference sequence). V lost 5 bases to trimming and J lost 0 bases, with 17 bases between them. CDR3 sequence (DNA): TGTGCCAGCAGCCCCCCCGGTGGAAGGGGCTCCTACGAGCAGTACTTC. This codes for CASSPPGGRGSYEQYF.

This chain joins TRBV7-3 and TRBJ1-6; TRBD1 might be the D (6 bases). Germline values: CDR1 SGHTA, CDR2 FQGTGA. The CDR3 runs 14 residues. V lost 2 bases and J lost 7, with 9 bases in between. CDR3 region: CASSLAGDNSPLHF. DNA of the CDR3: TGTGCCAGCAGCTTAGCAGGGGACAATTCACCCCTCCACTTT.

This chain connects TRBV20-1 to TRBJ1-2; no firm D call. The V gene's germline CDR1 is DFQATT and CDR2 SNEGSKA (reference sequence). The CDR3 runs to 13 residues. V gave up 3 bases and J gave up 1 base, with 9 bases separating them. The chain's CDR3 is CSASTVHNYGYTF. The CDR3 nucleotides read TGCAGTGCTAGTACAGTCCATAACTATGGCTACACCTTC.

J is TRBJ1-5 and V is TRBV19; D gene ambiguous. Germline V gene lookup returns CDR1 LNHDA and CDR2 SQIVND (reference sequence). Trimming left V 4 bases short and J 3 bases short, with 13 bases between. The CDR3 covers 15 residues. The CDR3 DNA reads TGTGCCAGTAGTAGAGGGAACTTAGACAATCAGCCCCAGCATTTT. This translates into CASSRGNLDNQPQHF. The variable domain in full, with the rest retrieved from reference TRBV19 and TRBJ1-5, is DGGITQSPKYLFRKEGQNVTLSCEQNLNHDAMYWYRQDPGQGLRLIYYSQIVNDFQKGDIAEGYSVSREKKESFPLTVTSAQKNPTAFYLCASSRGNLDNQPQHFGDGTRLSIL.

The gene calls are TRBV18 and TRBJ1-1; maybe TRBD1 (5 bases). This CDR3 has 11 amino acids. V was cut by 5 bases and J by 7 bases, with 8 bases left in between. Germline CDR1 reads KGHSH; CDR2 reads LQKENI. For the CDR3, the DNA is TGTGCCAGCTCATTCGGGGGTGAAGCTTTCTTT. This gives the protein CASSFGGEAFF.